Each of the 6 T cell receptor beta chains below was sequenced from the same sample in a study of identifying expanded T cells in peripheral blood. Libraries were prepared by immunoSEQ multiplex PCR; TCRdb keeps only in-frame clonotypes and omits some of them. The data hold around 100,000 clones, with over 80% observed a single time. Sequences were obtained from blood. These receptors were taken from a person aged 18 to 75 in good health.

V is TRBV28 and J is TRBJ1-1, with 8 bases fitting TRBD1. Germline V CDR1 and CDR2: MDHEN, SYDVKM. CDR3 size: 15 residues. V lost 2 bases to trimming and J lost 3 bases; unmatched junction nucleotides: 5. The CDR3, as DNA: TGTGCCAGCAGTTTAACAGGGGGGGACTACACTGAAGCTTTCTTT. Amino acid sequence: CASSLTGGDYTEAFF.

Only a few counts were recorded for this clone. The same CDR3 arises from other DNA sequences in this sample as well. This chain joins TRBV5-1 and TRBJ2-5; D is undetermined. V was clipped by 2 bases and J by 1 base, with 0 bases between them. Germline V gene data show CDR1 as SGHRS and CDR2 as YFSETQ. CDR3 length equals 11 residues. CDR3 DNA sequence: TGCGCCAGCAGCTTCCAAGAGACCCAGTACTTC. This translates into CASSFQETQYF.

V gene TRBV19 combines with J gene TRBJ2-5; 8 nucleotides match TRBD2. The V gene's germline CDR1 is LNHDA and CDR2 SQIVND (reference sequence). V dropped 8 bases and J dropped 1; count of bases not matched to a gene: 12. CDR3 length equals 16 residues. The CDR3 reads CASRRRAGGTQETQYF. The CDR3 DNA sequence: TGTGCCAGTCGAAGGCGGGCGGGAGGCACCCAAGAGACCCAGTACTTC.

This clone was observed a few times. This rearrangement joins TRBV19 to TRBJ2-6; 7 nucleotides match TRBD2. The CDR3 loop spans 15 amino acids. The germline CDR1 and CDR2 sequences are LNHDA and SQIVND (reference sequence). The J segment lost 4 bases and the V segment lost 5 bases, leaving 5 bases of the junction unmatched. The CDR3 DNA sequence: TGTGCCAGTAGTTCTGGGGGGGTAGGGGCCAACGTCCTGACTTTC. Its protein product is CASSSGGVGANVLTF.

This clone has just a few counts. The V and J genes are TRBV19 and TRBJ1-1; D is unresolved. Between the trimmed V and J ends, which lost 1 base and 6 bases, there was a span of 9 bases. The germline gives CDR1 LNHDA, CDR2 SQIVND (reference sequence). There are 13 residues in the CDR3. CDR3 residues: CASSIGPHAEAFF. In nucleotides, the CDR3 is TGTGCCAGTAGTATAGGTCCCCACGCTGAAGCTTTCTTT.

The chain couples TRBV10-3 to TRBJ2-7; D unclear. The CDR3 runs 12 residues. Germline V lookup: CDR1 ENHRY, CDR2 SYGVKD. V was cut by 6 bases and J by 6 bases, with 12 bases left in between. The CDR3 bases are TGTGCCATCAGAGAATTGGGTTCCGAGCAGTACTTC. It translates to CAIRELGSEQYF.